Detailed here is one T cell receptor beta chain. The antigen is unknown. Treatment indicated: oral pan-JAK inhibitor, 5-10 mg twice daily. As the sequencing template, cDNA was produced by extracting RNA and reverse transcribing it. Here immunoSEQ multiplex PCR was the method, and the copy in TCRdb shows in-frame clones only, minus some. The table includes around 200,000 clones, under 60% detected once. The data stem from a study of CD8+ T cells in alopecia areata. Whole-study findings and limits: Normal scalp showed lower clonality than lesional scalp, especially alopecia totalis/universalis. Sharing of TCRs across patients appeared less clear than in mice, possibly for HLA-related reasons.

The CDR3 has 14 amino acids. Trimming cost V 4 bases and J 1 base; bases outside gene matches: 2. Germline CDR1 reads MNHEY; CDR2 reads SVGAGI. The receptor was derived from a human donor with alopecia areata. The sequenced sample was CD8+ T cells sorted from blood, obtained at week 24, from a patient treated with tofacitinib. The J gene is TRBJ2-7, the V gene TRBV6-5, with 9 bases that match TRBD1. The CDR3 region has the DNA TGTGCCAGCAGTTCCGGGACAGGGTCCTACGAGCAGTACTTC. Its translation is CASSSGTGSYEQYF.